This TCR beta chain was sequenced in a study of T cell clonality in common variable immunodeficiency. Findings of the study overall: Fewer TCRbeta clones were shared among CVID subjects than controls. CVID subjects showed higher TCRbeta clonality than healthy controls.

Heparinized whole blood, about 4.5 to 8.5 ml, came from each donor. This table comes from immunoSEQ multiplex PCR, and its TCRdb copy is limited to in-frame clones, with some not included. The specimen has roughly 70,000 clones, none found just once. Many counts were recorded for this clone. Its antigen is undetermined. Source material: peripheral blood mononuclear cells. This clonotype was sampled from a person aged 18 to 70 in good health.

The CDR3 here is CASSLRDTASVDYGYTF. CDR3 DNA, as far as it was read: TGTGCCAGCAGTTTAAGAGACACTGCCTCCGTTGACTATGGC. The chain combines TRBV27 with TRBJ1-2; D call uncertain. The CDR3 end is not reached by the read, which stops 3 residues before it; the germline J gene fills it in. Trimming removed 2 bases at V and 3 bases at J, with 19 bases between. Looked up from germline, CDR1 is MNHEY and CDR2 is SMNVEV (reference sequence). The CDR3 spans 17 residues.